One and the same sample provided the 21 T cell receptor beta chains below, sequenced in a study of CD8 T cells in Susac syndrome. With random hexamers, roughly 0.5 to 1 ug RNA was reverse transcribed. Each CDR3 protein is one row after TCRdb ran MiXCR on the immunoSEQ multiplex PCR reads. This repertoire shows about 160,000 distinct CDR3 sequences, around 94% found once; its top ten account for roughly 0.099%. Material for sequencing was CD4+ T cells from PBMCs. The receptors originated from a human donor with multiple sclerosis.

The V gene is TRBV6-2 or TRBV6-3, the J gene TRBJ2-2; TRBD2 agrees at 8 bases. V shed 5 bases, J shed 3 bases, and the junction held 2 bases outside the gene matches. The CDR3 is made up of 14 amino acids. Looked up from germline, CDR1 is MNHEY and CDR2 is SVGEGT. This CDR3 reads CASSLAGYTGELFF. CDR3 in DNA: TGTGCCAGCAGTCTAGCGGGCTACACCGGGGAGCTGTTTTTT.

V usage is TRBV23-1 and J usage is TRBJ2-3, with unresolved D. TRBV23-1 belongs to the ORF category, with a function that is uncertain. This CDR3 comprises 16 residues. The germline V and J ends were trimmed by 2 bases and 0 bases, with 12 bases remaining between them. CDR3 bases: TGCGCCAGCAGTCAAATCGCCCTAAGAAGCACAGATACGCAGTATTTT. It encodes CASSQIALRSTDTQYF.

V usage is TRBV29-1 and J usage is TRBJ2-5; D may be TRBD2 (5 bases). Trimming took 7 bases from V and 5 from J, leaving 17 bases between them. The CDR3 length is 13 residues. Germline V gene sequence: CDR1 SQVTM, CDR2 ANQGSEA. DNA for the CDR3: TGCAGCGACCCCGCCGGGGAGAGTGAGACCCAGTACTTC. This gives the protein CSDPAGESETQYF.

In DNA form, the CDR3 reads TGCGCCAGCAGCTTGTCGGCTAGCGGGGGGGAGACCCAGTACTTC. Translation: CASSLSASGGETQYF. The rearrangement links TRBV5-1 to TRBJ2-5, with 11 bases identical to TRBD2. CDR1 is SGHRS and CDR2 is YFSETQ in the germline V gene. The CDR3 spans 15 residues. The V and J ends lost 1 base and 5 bases, in that order; junction bases with no gene match: 4.

The V and J genes are TRBV2 and TRBJ2-1; perhaps TRBD1 as D (6 bases). The CDR3 is 14 residues long. Trimming took off 5 bases at V and 3 bases at J, with 11 bases between the two ends. Germline CDR1 reads SNHLY; CDR2 reads FYNNEI. In nucleotides, the CDR3 is TGTGCCAGCAGTACAGGGTACGGCTACAATGAGCAGTTCTTC. It translates to CASSTGYGYNEQFF.

In regard to this clonotype: One end of the junction does not line up with germline, which may come from a read error. This chain joins TRBV12-3 or TRBV12-4 and TRBJ1-1; 8 nucleotides match TRBD1. This CDR3 is built from 16 residues. CDR3 amino acids: CASTLEDRAYGTEAFF. CDR3 bases: TGTGCCAGCACTTTAGAGGACAGGGCTTATGGCACTGAAGCTTTCTTT.

Here the CDR3 reads CASSQQRAQETQYF. CDR3 nucleotides: TGCGCCAGCAGCCAGCAGAGAGCCCAAGAGACCCAGTACTTC. The gene calls are TRBV5-1 and TRBJ2-5; D is unclear. Germline assignment: CDR1 SGHRS and CDR2 YFSETQ. Trimming removed 4 bases at V and 1 base at J, with 11 bases between. The CDR3 loop spans 14 amino acids.

This clonotype was picked up one time. The chain is built from TRBV6-2 or TRBV6-3 and TRBJ2-1; D might be TRBD1 or TRBD2, each matching 6 bases. V was shortened by 6 bases and J by 8 bases, with 11 bases between the two germline ends. Per germline, CDR1 MNHEY and CDR2 SVGEGT. This CDR3 has 12 residues. The CDR3 sequence: CASSNRGDEQFF. The CDR3 bases are TGTGCCAGCAGCAATAGGGGGGATGAGCAGTTCTTC.

The chain is built from TRBV6-2 or TRBV6-3 and TRBJ1-2; TRBD1 might be the D (5 bases). The CDR3 consists of 12 residues. CDR1 is MNHEY and CDR2 is SVGEGT in the germline V gene. V lost 8 bases, J lost 8 bases, and 15 bases lay in between. The CDR3 DNA reads as TGTGCCAGCGCCCGATGGAGGGACGGCTACACCTTC. Protein: CASARWRDGYTF.

The rearrangement uses TRBV5-1 and TRBJ1-1; tentatively, D is TRBD1 (5 bases). The germline CDR1 and CDR2 sequences are SGHRS and YFSETQ. The CDR3 length is 14 residues. Trimming took off 3 bases at V and 10 bases at J, with 19 bases between the two ends. CDR3 sequence (DNA): TGCGCCAGCAGCTACTCGGACACAACACTGGGAGCTTTCTTT. This sequence encodes CASSYSDTTLGAFF.

The chain is built from TRBV2 and TRBJ1-5; no clear D. CDR3 length: 15 amino acids. The germline CDR1 and CDR2 sequences are SNHLY and FYNNEI. V was clipped by 3 bases and J by 0 bases, with 9 bases between them. CDR3: CASSDGKYSNQPQHF. For the CDR3, the DNA is TGTGCCAGCAGTGACGGAAAATATAGCAATCAGCCCCAGCATTTT. The entire variable domain, with the rest obtained from reference TRBV2 and TRBJ1-5, is as follows: EPEVTQTPSHQVTQMGQEVILRCVPISNHLYFYWYRQILGQKVEFLVSFYNNEISEKSEIFDDQFSVERPDGSNFTLKIRSTKLEDSAMYFCASSDGKYSNQPQHFGDGTRLSIL.

The chain is built from TRBV7-2 and TRBJ2-2; the D gene is possibly TRBD1 (5 bases). The CDR3 covers 17 residues. Germline values: CDR1 SGHTA, CDR2 FQGNSA. Trimming took off 4 bases at V and 0 bases at J, with 15 bases between the two ends. CDR3 in amino acids: CASSSIFGAANTGELFF. DNA for the CDR3: TGTGCCAGCAGCTCCATCTTTGGGGCCGCGAACACCGGGGAGCTGTTTTTT.

The J gene is TRBJ1-1, the V gene TRBV3-1; D is ambiguous. Germline CDR1 and CDR2: LGHDT and YNNKEL (reference sequence). V was trimmed by 4 bases and J by 7 bases, leaving 13 bases between them. The length of the CDR3 is 13 residues. The CDR3: CASSPLGIHEAFF. The DNA for the CDR3 is TGTGCCAGCAGCCCCTTGGGAATTCATGAAGCTTTCTTT.

The chain joins TRBV9 to TRBJ2-3, with D possibly TRBD2 on 6 matching bases. Trimming stripped 2 bases from V and 4 bases from J, with 14 bases between. The CDR3 runs to 15 residues. CDR1 and CDR2 from the germline V gene are SGDLS and YYNGEE. The CDR3 sequence is CASSVWGVNSDTQYF. CDR3 nucleotide sequence: TGTGCCAGCAGCGTTTGGGGGGTAAATTCAGATACGCAGTATTTT.

The rearrangement joins TRBV7-9 to TRBJ1-2, with TRBD1 identical over 7 bases. Germline trimming cut 5 bases from V and 3 bases from J; bases unmatched to any gene: 3. The germline V gene has CDR1 SEHNR and CDR2 FQNEAQ (reference sequence). The CDR3 sequence is 13 residues long. The chain's CDR3 is CASSRDRDYGYTF. As DNA, the CDR3 is TGTGCCAGCAGCCGAGACAGGGACTATGGCTACACCTTC.

The CDR3 sequence is CASSLGGLSKHLHYEQYF. For the CDR3, the DNA is TGTGCCAGCAGCTTAGGGGGGCTCTCGAAACACCTACACTACGAGCAGTACTTC. The rearrangement links TRBV7-2 to TRBJ2-7; D perhaps matches TRBD1 (6 bases). Trimming stripped 1 base from V and 3 bases from J, with 22 bases between. The CDR3 loop spans 18 amino acids. The germline gives CDR1 SGHTA, CDR2 FQGNSA.

The V gene is TRBV10-3, the J gene TRBJ2-2, with 7 bases matching TRBD1. The CDR3 has 15 residues. Germline trimming cut 6 bases from V and 6 bases from J; bases unmatched to any gene: 10. Germline V gene data show CDR1 as ENHRY and CDR2 as SYGVKD. Here the CDR3 reads CAIRGDRLISGELFF. DNA for the CDR3: TGTGCCATCAGAGGGGACAGACTAATCTCCGGGGAGCTGTTTTTT.

The V gene is TRBV21-1, the J gene TRBJ2-3; TRBD1 is the table's D call and was not checked against the DNA. TRBV21-1 is listed as a pseudogene. The CDR3 has 13 residues. The CDR3 nucleotides are TGTGCCAGCGTAGCAGGGAGCACAGATACGCAGTATTTT. Its protein is CASVAGSTDTQYF.

The chain couples TRBV27 to TRBJ2-1, with D perhaps TRBD1 or TRBD2 (5 bases each). V lost 5 bases, J lost 7 bases, and 18 bases lay in between. The CDR3 has 15 amino acids. Germline-derived CDR1 and CDR2 are MNHEY and SMNVEV (reference sequence). CDR3 region: CASSPIRGPGNEQFF. The CDR3 region has the DNA TGTGCCAGCAGTCCCATACGGGGCCCGGGGAATGAGCAGTTCTTC.

This chain uses TRBV29-1 with TRBJ1-4; no clear D gene. The length of the CDR3 is 13 residues. Germline V gives CDR1 SQVTM, CDR2 ANQGSEA. With 4 bases removed from V and 8 bases from J, the gap between germline ends came to 14 bases. The chain's CDR3 is CSVGRSPLEKLFF. CDR3 in DNA: TGCAGCGTTGGGAGGAGCCCCTTAGAAAAACTGTTTTTT.

V is TRBV7-4 and J is TRBJ2-7; D is perhaps TRBD1 (7 bases). Per the germline V gene, CDR1 is SGHVT and CDR2 is SQSDAQ. CDR3 length: 16 residues. V lost 3 bases, J lost 3 bases, and 18 bases lay in between. CDR3 sequence reads: CASSFTGDRDLYEQYF. In DNA, the CDR3 is TGTGCCAGCAGCTTCACGGGAGACAGGGATCTCTACGAGCAGTACTTC.